This TCR beta chain emerged from a study of CD8 T cells in Susac syndrome (dated by TCRdb to about 2019). Broadly, across the study: Whether CD8+ T cell activation and differentiation in Susac syndrome was antigen driven was tested using repertoire sequencing.

Peripheral blood CD8+ and CD4+ T cells from healthy donors, Susac syndrome patients and multiple sclerosis patients were profiled by high-throughput TCR beta sequencing. Healthy donors were age- and sex-matched controls. Bulk CD8+ and CD4+ T cells were purified by magnetic negative isolation, while CD8+ TEMRA cells were enriched using FACS. Blood was drawn into EDTA tubes, processed within 24 hours, and PBMCs were isolated by density gradient centrifugation. PBMCs intended for TCR sequencing were cryopreserved in liquid nitrogen and were subsequently thawed in a 37 degrees C water bath. Purity of sorted or isolated CD4+, CD8+ and CD8+ TEMRA cells was at least 90%. The sample holds one count of this clonotype. Its antigen target is currently unknown. Base qualities are not recorded, but no much larger clone differs from it by a single base. One read represents weak support. The research as a whole found: The TCR sequencing and HLA analysis was acknowledged to have included a relatively small number of individuals.

RNA was extracted using the RNeasy kit, and about 0.45 to 1 ug of the RNA was reverse transcribed with random hexamers. The immunoSEQ multiplex PCR assay, covering 54 Vbeta and 13 Jbeta segments, was used to amplify TCR beta CDR3 regions. Bias from PCR amplification was corrected by using a synthetic template baseline for primer optimization and for computational correction. Per the source publication's procedure: Reads were annotated to V, D and J genes according to IMGT and were analyzed with immunoSEQ Analyzer, with only productive sequences retained. To calculate clonality, Shannon entropy was normalized by log2 of the number of productive unique sequences and then subtracted from one. For each patient and control, public and private clones were evaluated within the 100 most prevalent clones. Susac-specific clones were defined as absent from healthy and MS cohorts, some 1,000 published viral clones and other ImmuneACCESS disease sequences. TCRdb reworked the public reads: Q25 trimming with fastp, MiXCR clone assembly, productive beta chains retained. Duplicate CDR3 protein sequences are folded into a single record with the most common DNA and genes. The V and J calls come from TCRdb's annotation, not from the publication. This sample lists around 190,000 distinct CDR3 sequences; less than 95% were detected once. Less than 0.12% of the sample goes to the ten largest clones.

From cysteine to phenylalanine, the CDR3 is 11 amino acids long. Here the CDR3 DNA is all that survives: 33 bases in frame from base 1. V and J lose 6 bases and 4 bases, and a span of 9 bases separates them. The germline V gene (reference sequence) sets CDR1 to DFQATT and CDR2 to SNEGSKA. The chain employs TRBV20-1 and TRBJ1-2, with the D gene too uncertain to name. This TCR derives from a human donor in good health. The sample taken for sequencing was CD4+ T cells from PBMCs. The CDR3: CSAQWSYGYTF. The DNA sequence is TGCAGTGCGCAGTGGAGCTATGGCTACACCTTC.